One sample yielded the 25 T cell receptor beta chains listed below, sequenced in a study of tumor-infiltrating lymphocytes in primary liver carcinoma. From unsorted bulk tissue weighing roughly 17-31 mg, DNA and RNA were co-extracted. The template, approximately 500 ng total RNA, yielded TCR beta cDNA made with a constant-region primer. Generation of the TCR beta libraries relied on three nested multiplex PCR rounds using slightly modified ARM-PCR. Forward primers for TRBV1-TRBV30 and a C-beta reverse primer served the first two PCR rounds, at about 10 cycles each. TCRdb recomputed calls from the multiplex PCR reads with MiXCR, one row per CDR3 protein. The sample lists about 50,000 distinct CDR3 sequences; roughly 80% were seen once. The sample consisted of liver tumor tissue from sampling region 5. Subset in this sample: tumor region T5, tumor centre. All receptors come from a man in his forties with primary liver carcinoma and hepatitis B virus infection.

As regards this clonotype: One junction end does not reproduce the germline sequence, and a read error may be involved. The chain combines TRBV5-6 with TRBJ1-5; maybe TRBD1 (6 bases). Looked up from germline, CDR1 is SGHDT and CDR2 is YYEEEE. The CDR3 runs 14 residues. CDR3 DNA sequence: TGTGCCAGCTCTACTTGGGGGGGCGATCAGCCCCAACATTTT. Amino acid sequence: CASSTWGGDQPQHF.

This chain links TRBV20-1 with TRBJ1-1; D gene ambiguous. The CDR3 contains 13 residues. Germline lookup yields CDR1 DFQATT and CDR2 SNEGSKA (reference sequence). The V and J ends lost 8 bases and 1 base respectively, with 14 bases between them. The DNA for the CDR3 is TGCAGTACTGGGAGACGGCCGAACACTGAAGCTTTCTTT. This translates into CSTGRRPNTEAFF.

In its sample, this clonotype was seen a few times. One junction end disagrees with the germline gene, perhaps due to a read error. This sequence joins TRBV5-6 and TRBJ1-5, with a weak D call TRBD1 (6 bases). Germline-derived CDR1 and CDR2 are SGHDT and YYEEEE. The CDR3 loop spans 15 amino acids. This chain's CDR3 is CASSSTWGGNQPQHF. DNA of the CDR3: TGTGCCAGCAGCTCTACTTGGGGGGGCAATCAGCCTCAGCATTTT.

As for this clonotype: A read error may account for a junction end that differs from germline. This sequence joins TRBV5-1 and TRBJ2-7; TRBD2 matches at 13 bases. The CDR3 runs 15 residues. Germline CDR1 and CDR2: SGHRS and YFSETQ. In DNA, the CDR3 is TGCACCAGCAGCCCTGGACTAGCGGGGGTCAACGAGCAGTACTTC. As protein: CTSSPGLAGVNEQYF.

This chain joins TRBV11-3 and TRBJ2-3; perhaps TRBD2 as D (5 bases). CDR3 length: 15 amino acids. V was trimmed by 5 bases and J by 3 bases, leaving 15 bases between them. CDR1 and CDR2 (germline): SGHNT, YENEEA. CDR3 residues: CASSPCGSPTDTQYF. CDR3 sequence (DNA): TGTGCCAGCAGCCCCTGTGGGAGTCCTACAGATACGCAGTATTTT. Full variable domain (rest looked up from reference TRBV11-3 and TRBJ2-3): EAGVVQSPRYKIIEKKQPVAFWCNPISGHNTLYWYLQNLGQGPELLIRYENEEAVDDSQLPKDRFSAERLKGVDSTLKIQPAELGDSAVYLCASSPCGSPTDTQYFGPGTRLTVL.

Concerning this clonotype itself: The junction and the germline gene differ at one end; a read error may be behind it. The chain uses TRBV12-3 or TRBV12-4 and TRBJ2-7; D gene uncertain. The CDR3 runs 13 residues. The CDR3 region has the DNA TGTGCAAGCAGTCCTTTTGTAGGGTACGAGCAGTACTTC. Translation gives CASSPFVGYEQYF.

About this clonotype: A junction boundary mismatches the germline segment, possibly from a read error. J is TRBJ1-1 and V is TRBV6-6; 8 bases align to TRBD1. In germline, CDR1 is MNHNY, CDR2 SVGAGI (reference sequence). The CDR3 loop spans 13 amino acids. This CDR3 reads CARSTGGTTKAFF. The CDR3 nucleotides are TGTGCCAGGAGTACAGGGGGGACTACTAAAGCTTTCTTC.

Details on this clonotype: No conserved phenylalanine or tryptophan is present at the end of the CDR3, so a read error is the likely explanation. The chain couples TRBV11-2 to TRBJ1-5; possibly TRBD1 for D (6 bases). The CDR3 is 16 amino acids. Germline V gene lookup returns CDR1 SGHAT and CDR2 FQNNGV. CDR3 in amino acids: CASSLKGGLTNQSQHS. For the CDR3, the DNA is TGTGCCAGCAGCCTAAAGGGGGGACTGACGAATCAGTCCCAGCATTCT.

The chain carries TRBV10-3 and TRBJ1-1; D unclear. Trimming took 10 bases from V and 1 from J, leaving 13 bases between them. CDR1 ENHRY and CDR2 SYGVKD come from the germline V gene. This CDR3 contains 13 residues. The CDR3 sequence: CATTSRENTEAFF. The DNA for the CDR3 is TGTGCCACCACGAGTAGGGAGAACACTGAAGCTTTCTTT.

To note about this clonotype: The junction and the germline gene differ at one end; a read error may be behind it. The rearrangement uses TRBV5-4 and TRBJ2-3; 9 nucleotides match TRBD2. Germline loops: CDR1 SGHNT, CDR2 YYREEE (reference sequence). This CDR3 is built from 16 residues. This CDR3 is CSSSLLAGGPRDTQYF. CDR3 bases: TGTTCCAGCAGCTTGCTCGCGGGAGGGCCCAGAGATACGCAATATTTT.

The rearrangement links TRBV20-1 to TRBJ2-5; unclear D gene. V lost 7 bases, J lost 5 bases, and 17 bases lay in between. Germline CDR1 reads DFQATT; CDR2 reads SNEGSKA (reference sequence). The CDR3 totals 13 residues. The CDR3 DNA follows: TGCAGTGTCTCCTCATCGTCCGGGGAGACCCAGTACTTC. Protein: CSVSSSSGETQYF.

As regards this clonotype: In this CDR3 the conserved last residue, phenylalanine or tryptophan, is missing, so a read error is likely. The chain links TRBV6-1 to TRBJ1-1; D is perhaps TRBD1 (5 bases). Germline assignment: CDR1 MNHNS and CDR2 SASEGT. The CDR3 loop spans 16 amino acids. V lost 6 bases and J lost 0, with 17 bases in between. The CDR3: CASRKGAVPMNTEAFL. The DNA for the CDR3 is TGTGCCAGCAGGAAAGGGGCAGTCCCAATGAACACTGAAGCTTTCTTA.

The rearrangement uses TRBV11-2 and TRBJ2-1; D possibly corresponds to TRBD2 (7 bases). The V gene's germline CDR1 is SGHAT and CDR2 FQNNGV. This CDR3 comprises 17 residues. Trimming took 2 bases from V and 7 from J, leaving 21 bases between them. This chain's CDR3 is CASSLSRGGRFYNEQFF. The CDR3 DNA follows: TGTGCCAGCAGCTTAAGTAGGGGGGGGAGGTTCTATAATGAGCAGTTCTTC.

This chain links TRBV5-1 with TRBJ2-1; TRBD2 matches 8 bases. CDR3 size: 15 residues. Trimming took 8 bases from V and 2 from J; bases not matched to a gene: 9. Germline V gene sequence: CDR1 SGHRS, CDR2 YFSETQ. CDR3 residues: CARSGGRGPYNEQFF. DNA for the CDR3: TGCGCCAGAAGCGGGGGCAGGGGCCCCTACAATGAGCAGTTCTTC. Supplemented by reference TRBV5-1 and TRBJ2-1, the full variable domain reads KAGVTQTPRYLIKTRGQQVTLSCSPISGHRSVSWYQQTPGQGLQFLFEYFSETQRNKGNFPGRFSGRQFSNSRSEMNVSTLELGDSALYLCARSGGRGPYNEQFFGPGTRLTVL.

This clonotype was observed a single time. The germline gene is not matched at one end of the junction; a read error may be the cause. The chain joins TRBV10-3 to TRBJ2-7; D is undetermined. Germline V gene data show CDR1 as ENHRY and CDR2 as SYGVKD. The CDR3 has 18 amino acids. In DNA form, the CDR3 reads TGTGCCATCAGTGTGTCGGTCCAGCCGGTCCGTAGAGCCTATGAGCAGTACTTC. Translation gives CAISVSVQPVRRAYEQYF.

About this clonotype: An end of the junction does not agree with germline; a read error may underlie this. The chain recombines TRBV7-8 with TRBJ2-2; D is perhaps TRBD2 (6 bases). The germline V gene encodes CDR1 SGHVS and CDR2 FQNEAQ. The CDR3 loop spans 16 amino acids. The CDR3 sequence: CASRYGTCGNTWELFF. CDR3 coding DNA: TGTGCCAGCAGATACGGGACTTGCGGGAACACCTGGGAGCTGTTTTTT.

As to this clonotype: A junction end diverges from the germline sequence, so it may reflect a read error. This chain uses TRBV6-6 with TRBJ2-7; D remains ambiguous. CDR1 is MNHNY and CDR2 is SVGAGI in the germline V gene (reference sequence). This CDR3 comprises 14 residues. The CDR3 DNA follows: TGTGCCAGCAGTTTTACGGGTTCCCCCTACGAGGAGTACTTC. It encodes CASSFTGSPYEEYF.

This rearrangement joins TRBV6-5 to TRBJ2-5; 7 bases are a match to TRBD1. Germline CDR1 MNHEY, CDR2 SVGAGI. Trimming removed 9 bases from V and 14 bases from J; junction bases left unmatched: 21. The CDR3 runs 14 residues. The CDR3 DNA is TGTGCCAGTAGCCAACAGGGGTGGGAAGAGACCCTCTACTTC. Its translation: CASSQQGWEETLYF.

This chain joins TRBV11-1 and TRBJ2-7; D possibly corresponds to TRBD1 (6 bases). Germline V lookup: CDR1 SGHAT, CDR2 FQDESV (reference sequence). The CDR3 is 15 amino acids. The V end was cut by 2 bases, the J end by 3 bases, with 14 bases between. CDR3 region: CASSLTTGIVYEQYF. CDR3 nucleotide sequence: TGTGCCAGCAGCTTAACCACAGGGATTGTCTACGAGCAGTACTTC.

This clonotype was counted only a few times. J is TRBJ2-5 and V is TRBV11-2, with D unclear. This CDR3 has 13 amino acids. Germline V gives CDR1 SGHAT, CDR2 FQNNGV. V dropped 4 bases and J dropped 5 bases, with 11 bases sitting between them. The DNA of the CDR3 is TGTGCCAGCAGCTCCCAATTGATGGAGACCCAGTACTTC. Protein: CASSSQLMETQYF.

Worth noting for this clonotype: At one of its ends the junction is not consistent with the germline gene, which may arise from a read error. This chain uses TRBV11-1 with TRBJ2-2, with D unresolved. Germline V gene sequence: CDR1 SGHAT, CDR2 FQDESV (reference sequence). This CDR3 is built from 14 residues. CDR3 sequence (DNA): TGTGCCAGCAGCTTATGGGCAAACATTGGGGAACTGTTTTTT. It yields the protein CASSLWANIGELFF.

Comment on this clonotype: The conserved closing phenylalanine or tryptophan is absent in this CDR3, likely reflecting a read error. The genes are TRBV10-2 and TRBJ1-2, with 7 bases matching TRBD1. The CDR3 has 14 amino acids. Trimming at V came to 3 bases and at J to 2 bases, leaving 3 bases not matched to a gene. The germline V gene has CDR1 WSHSY and CDR2 SAAADI. CDR3 region: CASSEEGANYGYTL. In DNA, the CDR3 is TGCGCCAGCAGTGAAGAGGGGGCAAACTATGGCTACACCTTA.

The CDR3 sequence: CSVEVGRGNGYTF. CDR3 nucleotide sequence: TGCAGCGTTGAAGTAGGCAGGGGGAATGGCTACACCTTC. V gene TRBV29-1 combines with J gene TRBJ1-2; 7 nucleotides agree with TRBD1. V lost 1 base and J lost 6; bases outside the gene matches: 5. Germline CDR1 and CDR2: SQVTM and ANQGSEA. The CDR3 loop spans 13 amino acids. The full variable domain, its missing parts supplied by reference TRBV29-1 and TRBJ1-2, is SAVISQKPSRDICQRGTSLTIQCQVDSQVTMMFWYRQQPGQSLTLIATANQGSEATYESGFVIDKFPISRPNLTFSTLTVSNMSPEDSSIYLCSVEVGRGNGYTFGSGTRLTVV.

This clonotype was detected ten times or more. V is TRBV2 and J is TRBJ2-7, with 7 bases fitting TRBD1. V lost 4 bases to trimming and J lost 2 bases; unmatched junction nucleotides: 5. The germline V gene has CDR1 SNHLY and CDR2 FYNNEI. The CDR3 loop spans 14 amino acids. The CDR3 sequence is CASSGTGFTYEQYF. The CDR3 DNA follows: TGTGCCAGCAGTGGGACAGGTTTTACCTACGAGCAGTACTTC.

By share, this clonotype ranks as medium-sized (0.01 to 0.1%). The rearrangement links TRBV5-4 to TRBJ2-1; D perhaps matches TRBD2 (6 bases). V was clipped by 6 bases and J by 5 bases, with 15 bases between them. The germline V gene has CDR1 SGHNT and CDR2 YYREEE (reference sequence). This CDR3 has 14 residues. Here the CDR3 DNA reads TGTGCCAGCAACCTTGGAGGCGGGAACAATGAGCAGTTCTTC. As protein: CASNLGGGNNEQFF.